A selection of T cell receptor beta chains follows, all from one sample in a study of blood T cell repertoires in COVID-19. Assay used: immunoSEQ multiplex PCR; TCRdb lists only in-frame clones, some missing. The sample yields about 270,000 clones, about 89% seen once. The source material was peripheral blood. These TCRs come from a man between 40 and 49 years old with active or convalescent COVID-19. Each CDR3 is given with its conserved first and last residue. The order of the fields is V gene, D gene, J gene, clone size, CDR3 protein, CDR3 DNA. D genes are given only for firm matches. A clone size is listed for some rows: how often the clone was seen (once, few, many), or a class if it is expanded.

TRBV6-5	NA	TRBJ1-2	NA	CASSYSSGRGAGGYTF	TGTGCCAGCAGTTACTCTTCCGGGCGGGGGGCTGGTGGCTACACCTTC
TRBV5-1	TRBD1	TRBJ2-1	once	CASSLSTGEGYNEQFF	TGCGCCAGCAGCTTGAGCACAGGGGAAGGATACAATGAGCAGTTCTTC
TRBV6-5	NA	TRBJ2-4	NA	CASPKSASGNIQYF	TGTGCCAGCCCTAAATCTGCCTCCGGAAACATTCAGTACTTC
TRBV15	NA	TRBJ1-4	NA	CATSRGLLDEKLFF	TGTGCCACCAGCCGGGGACTTTTGGATGAAAAACTGTTTTTT
TRBV6-5	NA	TRBJ1-3	NA	CASRSPGEHGNTIYF	TGTGCCAGCAGATCCCCGGGGGAGCATGGAAACACCATATATTTT
TRBV4-1	NA	TRBJ2-2	once	CASSQDSAGAATGELFF	TGCGCCAGCAGCCAAGATTCGGCGGGGGCGGCTACCGGGGAGCTGTTTTTT
TRBV7-6	NA	TRBJ1-1	NA	CASSLNRVTEAFF	TGTGCCAGCAGCCTAAACAGGGTTACTGAAGCTTTCTTT
TRBV11-3	NA	TRBJ2-7	NA	CASSPRAGEGEQYF	TGTGCCAGCAGCCCGCGGGCAGGGGAAGGTGAGCAGTACTTC
TRBV7-9	NA	TRBJ1-6	NA	CASSLQRTNSPLHF	TGTGCCAGCAGCCTTCAGCGAACTAATTCACCCCTCCACTTT
TRBV6-5	NA	TRBJ2-1	NA	CASSSLSEEQFF	TGTGCCAGCAGTTCCCTTAGTGAGGAGCAGTTCTTC
TRBV15	TRBD1	TRBJ1-1	NA	CATSKAGGLNTEAFF	TGTGCCACCAGCAAGGCAGGGGGATTGAACACTGAAGCTTTCTTT
TRBV4-1	TRBD1	TRBJ1-2	NA	CASSQAPGGQGYGYTF	TGCGCCAGCAGCCAGGCCCCAGGGGGCCAGGGCTATGGCTACACCTTC
TRBV7-9	TRBD1	TRBJ1-4	NA	CAREGARGPNEKLFF	TGTGCCAGAGAGGGGGCCCGGGGACCTAATGAAAAACTGTTTTTT
TRBV19	NA	TRBJ1-2	once	CASSLGQNYGYTF	TGTGCCAGTAGTCTCGGACAGAACTATGGCTACACCTTC
TRBV9	NA	TRBJ2-3	NA	CASTGLSTDTQYF	TGTGCCAGCACAGGGCTTAGCACAGATACGCAGTATTTT
TRBV5-5	NA	TRBJ1-6	NA	CASSLDMSARHSPLHF	TGTGCCAGCAGCCTGGATATGAGCGCTCGGCATTCACCCCTCCACTTT
TRBV11-2	NA	TRBJ1-2	NA	CASSSGQNYGYTF	TGTGCCAGCAGCTCCGGACAGAACTATGGCTACACCTTC
TRBV29-1	TRBD2	TRBJ2-1	NA	CSVGGLAGGYNEQFF	TGCAGCGTAGGCGGGTTAGCGGGCGGCTACAATGAGCAGTTCTTC
TRBV9	NA	TRBJ2-6	NA	CASRSSGANVLTF	TGTGCCAGCAGGAGCTCTGGGGCCAACGTCCTGACTTTC
TRBV5-1	TRBD1	TRBJ1-1	NA	CASSSLGQGENTEAFF	TGCGCCAGCAGTTCATTAGGGCAGGGGGAGAACACTGAAGCTTTCTTT
TRBV3-1/TRBV3-2	TRBD1	TRBJ2-1	NA	CASSQVRTGDSGQFF	TGTGCCAGCAGCCAAGTCCGGACAGGGGATAGTGGGCAGTTCTTC
TRBV4-1	TRBD1	TRBJ2-4	NA	CASSQDRGSVGKNIQYF	TGCGCCAGCAGCCAAGACAGGGGGTCGGTCGGGAAAAACATTCAGTACTTC
TRBV5-5	TRBD1	TRBJ2-6	once	CASSPSPGQTSSGANVLTF	TGTGCCAGCAGCCCGAGCCCGGGACAGACTTCCTCTGGGGCCAACGTCCTGACTTTC
TRBV15	NA	TRBJ1-6	NA	CATSRDLAGTSNLHF	TGTGCCACCAGCAGAGATCTGGCAGGGACTAGTAACCTCCACTTT
TRBV12-3/TRBV12-4	TRBD1	TRBJ2-7	NA	CASSPGQGYEQYF	TGTGCCAGCAGTCCCGGACAGGGCTACGAGCAGTACTTC
TRBV3-1/TRBV3-2	NA	TRBJ2-7	NA	CASSQGSYQGYEQYF	TGTGCCAGCAGCCAAGGGTCATATCAGGGCTACGAGCAGTACTTC
TRBV18	TRBD1	TRBJ1-1	NA	CASSLTGTEAFF	TGTGCCAGCTCGTTGACAGGGACTGAAGCTTTCTTT
TRBV28	TRBD2	TRBJ2-3	NA	CASGSSTGTSVSDTQYF	TGTGCCAGCGGCTCCTCAACCGGGACTAGCGTGTCAGATACGCAGTATTTT
TRBV19	NA	TRBJ1-5	NA	CASSMGRLSNQPQHF	TGTGCCAGTAGTATGGGCCGCTTGAGCAATCAGCCCCAGCATTTT
TRBV5-4	TRBD1	TRBJ1-2	few	CASSRGTGGYYGYTF	TGTGCCAGCAGCCGGGGGACAGGGGGCTATTATGGCTACACCTTC
TRBV5-5	NA	TRBJ1-6	NA	CASSKQNVYNSPLHF	TGTGCCAGCAGCAAACAAAACGTCTATAATTCACCCCTCCACTTT
TRBV6-5	NA	TRBJ2-7	NA	CARKTAYVLEQYF	TGTGCCAGGAAGACTGCGTATGTACTGGAGCAGTACTTC
TRBV25-1	NA	TRBJ2-7	NA	CASSPGTYLSYEQYF	TGTGCCAGCAGTCCCGGGACATACCTTTCCTACGAGCAGTACTTC
TRBV28	NA	TRBJ2-7	NA	CASSTTGSYEQYF	TGTGCCAGCAGCACTACAGGGTCCTACGAGCAGTACTTC
TRBV11-2	NA	TRBJ2-5	NA	CASSLDMGGLRQETQYF	TGTGCCAGCAGCTTAGATATGGGGGGACTCAGACAAGAGACCCAGTACTTC
TRBV3-1/TRBV3-2	TRBD1	TRBJ1-3	NA	CASSRIRQGNGNTIYF	TGTGCCAGCAGCCGGATCAGACAGGGGAATGGAAACACCATATATTTT
TRBV11-2	NA	TRBJ2-3	NA	CASSSGLIWDTQYF	TGTGCCAGCAGCTCAGGGTTGATATGGGATACGCAGTATTTT
TRBV28	TRBD1	TRBJ2-7	NA	CASSWAGGAGSEQYF	TGTGCCAGCAGTTGGGCAGGGGGCGCCGGGAGTGAGCAGTACTTC
TRBV3-1/TRBV3-2	TRBD1	TRBJ2-5	NA	CASSPDREETQYF	TGTGCCAGCAGTCCGGACAGGGAAGAGACCCAGTACTTC
TRBV11-3	NA	TRBJ2-1	many	CASSLNPTGNEQFF	TGTGCCAGCAGCTTAAATCCCACAGGGAATGAGCAGTTCTTC
TRBV18	NA	TRBJ1-3	NA	CASSPNSPKGLSGNTIYF	TGTGCCAGCTCACCAAACAGCCCTAAGGGACTCTCTGGAAACACCATATATTTT
TRBV11-3	NA	TRBJ1-1	NA	CASSSPGQGVAFF	TGTGCCAGCAGCTCCCCGGGACAAGGGGTGGCTTTCTTT
TRBV5-8	NA	TRBJ2-2	NA	CASARGTSNTGELFF	TGTGCCAGCGCGAGGGGGACATCGAACACCGGGGAGCTGTTTTTT
TRBV5-1	TRBD1	TRBJ2-7	NA	CASSLVGTGVFHEQYF	TGCGCCAGCAGCTTGGTGGGGACAGGGGTCTTCCACGAGCAGTACTTC
TRBV5-1	NA	TRBJ1-6	NA	CASSLEVVGLRSPLHF	TGCGCCAGCAGCTTGGAGGTGGTGGGTTTGAGGTCACCCCTCCACTTT
TRBV9	TRBD1	TRBJ1-2	NA	CASSVEKGANYGYTF	TGTGCCAGCAGCGTAGAGAAGGGGGCCAACTATGGCTACACCTTC
TRBV10-3	NA	TRBJ1-6	NA	CAISEFHPSRDSPLHF	TGTGCCATCAGTGAGTTCCACCCGTCTCGGGATTCACCCCTCCACTTT
TRBV4-1	NA	TRBJ1-5	NA	CASSQVVGSGGQPQHF	TGCGCCAGCAGCCAAGTGGTGGGGAGTGGCGGTCAGCCCCAGCATTTT
TRBV7-8	TRBD1	TRBJ1-1	few	CAGKSGQPNTEAFF	TGTGCCGGCAAGTCGGGACAGCCGAACACTGAAGCTTTCTTT
TRBV5-4	NA	TRBJ2-3	NA	CASSLVADGDTQYF	TGTGCCAGCAGCTTGGTAGCGGATGGAGATACGCAGTATTTT
TRBV11-2	TRBD1	TRBJ2-7	NA	CASSRTFYRDRLAEQYF	TGTGCCAGCAGCCGAACCTTTTATCGGGACAGGCTGGCGGAGCAGTACTTC
TRBV3-1/TRBV3-2	TRBD1	TRBJ2-7	NA	CASSQEGQGASQYF	TGTGCCAGCAGCCAAGAGGGACAGGGGGCAAGCCAGTACTTC
TRBV14	NA	TRBJ1-6	NA	CASSHDGGVISPLHF	TGTGCCAGCAGCCACGATGGGGGCGTAATATCACCCCTCCACTTT
TRBV7-9	TRBD1	TRBJ2-7	NA	CASSLEGARPYEQYF	TGTGCCAGCAGCTTAGAGGGGGCCAGACCCTACGAGCAGTACTTC